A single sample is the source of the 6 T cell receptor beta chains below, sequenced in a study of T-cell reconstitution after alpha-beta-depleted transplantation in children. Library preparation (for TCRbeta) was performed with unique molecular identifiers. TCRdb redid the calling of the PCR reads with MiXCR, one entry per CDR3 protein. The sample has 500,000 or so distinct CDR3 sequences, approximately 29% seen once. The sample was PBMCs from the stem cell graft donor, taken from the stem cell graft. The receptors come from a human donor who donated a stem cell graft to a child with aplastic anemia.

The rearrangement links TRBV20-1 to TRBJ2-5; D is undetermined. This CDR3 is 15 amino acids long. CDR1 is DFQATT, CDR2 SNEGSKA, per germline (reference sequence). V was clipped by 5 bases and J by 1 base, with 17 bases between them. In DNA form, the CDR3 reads TGCAGTGCTTCGACACTGGGCGGCGCCCAAGAGACCCAGTACTTC. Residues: CSASTLGGAQETQYF.

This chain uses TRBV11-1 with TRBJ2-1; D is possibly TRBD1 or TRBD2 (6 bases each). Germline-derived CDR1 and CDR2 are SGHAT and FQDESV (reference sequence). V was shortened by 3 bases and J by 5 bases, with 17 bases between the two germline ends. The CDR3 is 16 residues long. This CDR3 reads CASSLVSSGANNEQFF. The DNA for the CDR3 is TGTGCCAGCAGCTTGGTCTCTTCGGGGGCAAACAATGAGCAGTTCTTC.

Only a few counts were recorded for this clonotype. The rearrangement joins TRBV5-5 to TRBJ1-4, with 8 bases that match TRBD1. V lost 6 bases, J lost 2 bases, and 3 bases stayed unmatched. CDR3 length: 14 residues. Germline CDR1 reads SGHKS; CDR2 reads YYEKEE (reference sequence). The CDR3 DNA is TGTGCCAGCAACCAGGGGGCGACTAATGAAAAACTGTTTTTT. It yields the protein CASNQGATNEKLFF.

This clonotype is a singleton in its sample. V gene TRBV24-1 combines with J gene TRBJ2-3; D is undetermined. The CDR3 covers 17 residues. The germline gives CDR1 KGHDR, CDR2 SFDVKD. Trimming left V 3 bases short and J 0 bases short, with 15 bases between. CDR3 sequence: CATSDRPTASSTDTQYF. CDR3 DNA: TGTGCCACCAGTGATAGACCGACGGCGTCTAGCACAGATACGCAGTATTTT.

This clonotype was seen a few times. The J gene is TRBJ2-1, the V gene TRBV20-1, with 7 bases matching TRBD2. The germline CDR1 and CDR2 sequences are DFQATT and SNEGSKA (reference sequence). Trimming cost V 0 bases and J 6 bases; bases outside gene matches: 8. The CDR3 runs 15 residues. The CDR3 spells CSARDWGGRANEQFF. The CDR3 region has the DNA TGCAGTGCTAGAGATTGGGGAGGGAGGGCCAATGAGCAGTTCTTC.

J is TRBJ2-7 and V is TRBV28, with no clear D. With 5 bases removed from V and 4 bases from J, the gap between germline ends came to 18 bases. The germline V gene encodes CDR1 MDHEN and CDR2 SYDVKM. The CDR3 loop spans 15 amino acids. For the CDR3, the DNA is TGTGCCAGCAGTCCCGGGCTCCCAAACCGATACGAGCAGTACTTC. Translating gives CASSPGLPNRYEQYF.